This entry features one TCR beta chain sequence. This sample stems from a study of cytomegalovirus exposure and HLA in healthy donors. This CDR3 is 13 amino acids long. The ends were cut back, 4 bases at V and 5 bases at J, with 13 bases in the middle. The germline V gene encodes CDR1 SGHRS and CDR2 YFSETQ. The PCR contained 60 Vbeta and 13 Jbeta primers. Produced via immunoSEQ multiplex PCR; TCRdb's table is partial and in-frame only. There are 20,000 to 25,000 clones in the sample, with 15% to 20% held by the top ten. The material sequenced was PBMCs. The TCR comes from a male donor in good health and CMV-seropositive. The chain combines TRBV5-1 with TRBJ2-7; D might be TRBD1 (5 bases). The DNA for the CDR3 is TGCGCCAGCAGCCCCCCAGACAGCCACGAGCAGTACTTC. This codes for CASSPPDSHEQYF. Full variable domain (rest looked up from reference TRBV5-1 and TRBJ2-7): KAGVTQTPRYLIKTRGQQVTLSCSPISGHRSVSWYQQTPGQGLQFLFEYFSETQRNKGNFPGRFSGRQFSNSRSEMNVSTLELGDSALYLCASSPPDSHEQYFGPGTRLTVT.